A selection of T cell receptor beta chains follows, all from one sample in a study of T cells expressing NK-cell markers. One entry per CDR3 protein, without DNA, is what TCRdb gives after re-calling the 5' RACE reads. The repertoire table contains more than 400,000 distinct CDR3 sequences. The specimen sequenced was blood T cells: a sorted CD56 or NKG2C T cell subset, CD4+ or CD8+ T cells, or bulk PBMC T cells (not recorded which). The receptors shown here come from a woman between 18 and 70 years old in good health. Both conserved end residues are part of each CDR3. Each record gives: J gene, V gene, clone size, CDR3 protein. Clone size is given for some rows only: seen once, a few or many times, or a class if the clone is expanded.

>TRBJ1-6|TRBV4-1|NA
CASSPTGGAGSPLHF
>TRBJ1-2|TRBV20-1|NA
CSAVGVDTGYTF
>TRBJ1-2|TRBV30|NA
CAWNGDPERGYTF
>TRBJ2-1|TRBV4-3|NA
CASSLWGSYNEQFF
>TRBJ2-2|TRBV20-1|NA
CSAEARTATGELFF
>TRBJ2-7|TRBV20-1|NA
CSARARDWGYEQYF
>TRBJ2-7|TRBV20-1|NA
CSARTSGSGEQYF
>TRBJ2-5|TRBV18|NA
CASSPPIRPGGETQYF
>TRBJ2-1|TRBV9|NA
CASSVAGRGSYNEQFF
>TRBJ2-4|TRBV20-1|NA
CSASMRAGVSQNIQYF
>TRBJ1-1|TRBV5-1|NA
CASSLAFRGHGTEAFF
>TRBJ1-5|TRBV24-1|NA
CATSDPPCMEPQHF
>TRBJ1-1|TRBV6-1|NA
CASSDPDISISAYQAFF
>TRBJ1-3|TRBV10-3|NA
CAIGSSGNTIYF
>TRBJ1-2|TRBV19|NA
CASSIALGDRVEGGYTF
>TRBJ2-1|TRBV5-1|NA
CATGRGGYNEQFF
>TRBJ2-2|TRBV20-1|NA
CSARDHWHTNTGELFF
>TRBJ2-3|TRBV10-3|NA
CATAGLAGDGDTQYF
>TRBJ1-5|TRBV4-2|NA
CASSHGDQPQHF
>TRBJ2-4|TRBV29-1|NA
CSTSGRGAKNIQYF
>TRBJ2-1|TRBV18|medium-sized
CASSLTGTGDNEQFF
>TRBJ2-3|TRBV5-1|NA
CASSSRTSGDTQYF
>TRBJ1-2|TRBV20-1|NA
CSAEGQGLGGYTF
>TRBJ2-7|TRBV24-1|NA
CATSDAAGRSGSSYEQYF
>TRBJ2-7|TRBV19|NA
CASSTGGGAYEQYF
>TRBJ1-5|TRBV27|NA
CASGKNRGSNQPQHF
>TRBJ2-1|TRBV7-8|NA
CASSLWGESSYNEQFF
>TRBJ1-5|TRBV5-6|NA
CASSLGKGGNQPQHF
>TRBJ2-2|TRBV9|NA
CASRWGLDTGELFF
>TRBJ2-3|TRBV24-1|NA
CATSDPGQTGDTQYF
>TRBJ2-5|TRBV20-1|NA
CSAGPHLETQYF
>TRBJ1-1|TRBV5-1|NA
CASSLVIGAAMNTEAFF
>TRBJ1-1|TRBV20-1|NA
CSARAPAPGEAFF
>TRBJ2-2|TRBV5-1|NA
CASSSGTRTGELFF
>TRBJ2-1|TRBV19|NA
CASSDTPIGDNEQFF
>TRBJ1-5|TRBV7-2|NA
CASSPSGFNQPQHF
>TRBJ1-5|TRBV20-1|NA
CSADPGKNQPQHF
>TRBJ2-1|TRBV29-1|NA
CSVEATLAANEQFF
>TRBJ2-2|TRBV19|NA
CASSLGSKINTGELFF
>TRBJ1-1|TRBV11-2|NA
CASSWTVMNTEAFF
>TRBJ2-5|TRBV20-1|NA
CSARQASGRASQETQYF
>TRBJ2-5|TRBV15|NA
CATSRAPGGETQYF
>TRBJ1-6|TRBV20-1|NA
CSASAIEPGEYNSPLHF
>TRBJ1-2|TRBV10-2|NA
CASSEYWDSNYGYTF
>TRBJ1-4|TRBV15|NA
CATSRGEREEKLFF
>TRBJ1-1|TRBV12-3/TRBV12-4|NA
CASSFFQNTEAFF
>TRBJ2-2|TRBV20-1|NA
CSASKSGGAVGELFF
>TRBJ2-7|TRBV3-1|NA
CASSQRDEQYF
>TRBJ2-5|TRBV20-1|NA
CSAREDVYSGETQYF
>TRBJ1-2|TRBV5-4|NA
CASSPWTGAADNYGYTF
>TRBJ2-2|TRBV6-5|NA
CASSYTGPGELFF
>TRBJ2-1|TRBV3-1|NA
CASSQVEGAFSYNEQFF
>TRBJ1-2|TRBV28|NA
CASSFPAPTYGYTF
>TRBJ1-1|TRBV12-3/TRBV12-4|NA
CASRKGQANTEAFF
>TRBJ1-4|TRBV4-3|NA
CASSPTGWYEKLFF
>TRBJ2-4|TRBV6-2/TRBV6-3|NA
CAPGLKNIQYF